The following is a T cell receptor (beta chain) sequence with its context. The PCR used 60 Vbeta and 13 Jbeta primers. Produced via immunoSEQ multiplex PCR; TCRdb's table is partial and in-frame only. The sample gives approximately 180,000 clones, 84% of which show up once; 4.8% is in the top ten. The sample comes from a study of cytomegalovirus exposure and HLA in healthy donors. This CDR3 has 14 amino acids. The ends were cut back, 7 bases at V and 0 bases at J, with 12 bases in the middle. Germline lookup yields CDR1 MNHNS and CDR2 SASEGT. The receptor was derived from a man between 18 and 29 years old in good health and CMV-seronegative. The rearrangement uses TRBV6-1 and TRBJ1-2, with a weak D call TRBD1 (6 bases). The sample was PBMCs. The CDR3 protein is CASTLRDTNYGYTF. The DNA for the CDR3 is TGTGCCAGCACACTCCGGGACACTAACTATGGCTACACCTTC.